A selection of T cell receptor beta chains follows, all from one sample in a study of OX40 agonist ivuxolimab in advanced cancers. Repertoires were generated with immunoSEQ multiplex PCR, while TCRdb's copy carries only in-frame clones and drops some. Here the sample spans about 79,000 clones, around 86% being singletons. The input for sequencing was CD4+ or CD8+ T cells sorted from blood, taken in a trial of the OX40 agonist ivuxolimab. These receptors all stem from an adult with an advanced solid tumor such as melanoma, head and neck, liver or kidney cancer. Each CDR3 is given with its conserved first and last residue. A D gene is named only where the DNA matches it firmly.

J | D | V | CDR3 | DNA
TRBJ2-7 | TRBD1 | TRBV10-1 | CASSEGTGIYEQYF | TGCGCCAGCAGTGAGGGGACAGGGATCTACGAGCAGTACTTC
TRBJ2-7 | . | TRBV6-1 | CASSEALWVGSYEQYF | TGTGCCAGCAGTGAAGCGTTGTGGGTAGGGTCATACGAGCAGTACTTC
TRBJ1-3 | . | TRBV10-2 | CASSDRRGGYSGNTIYF | TGCGCCAGCAGTGATCGGCGGGGGGGATACTCTGGAAACACCATATATTTT
TRBJ1-3 | . | TRBV11-1 | CASSSYGISGNTIYF | TGTGCCAGCAGCTCTTATGGAATTTCTGGAAACACCATATATTTT
TRBJ2-5 | TRBD2 | TRBV28 | CASKSSGRGGEQYF | TGTGCCAGCAAAAGTAGCGGGAGAGGGGGAGAGCAGTACTTC
TRBJ2-7 | . | TRBV10-3 | CAISAGTTYEQYF | TGTGCCATCAGTGCTGGGACAACCTACGAGCAGTACTTC
TRBJ2-2 | TRBD1 | TRBV7-9 | CASSLGDRDTGELFF | TGTGCCAGCAGCTTAGGGGACAGGGACACCGGGGAGCTGTTTTTT
TRBJ2-7 | TRBD1 | TRBV15 | CATSRKPGQGFYEQYF | TGTGCCACCAGCAGAAAACCGGGACAGGGGTTCTACGAGCAGTACTTC
TRBJ2-7 | . | TRBV12-5 | CASGFSYEQYF | TGTGCTAGTGGTTTTTCCTACGAGCAGTACTTC
TRBJ1-2 | TRBD1 | TRBV7-9 | CASSPWDRHPISNYGYTF | TGTGCCAGCAGCCCTTGGGACAGGCACCCGATAAGTAACTATGGCTACACCTTC
TRBJ2-7 | . | TRBV6-5 | CASTGYPASYEQYF | TGTGCCAGCACCGGGTACCCTGCTTCCTACGAGCAGTACTTC
TRBJ1-3 | . | TRBV7-2 | CASSSGPGNTIYF | TGTGCCAGCAGCTCGGGACCAGGAAACACCATATATTTT
TRBJ2-3 | . | TRBV19 | CASSVLGSSTDTQYF | TGTGCCAGTAGTGTCCTAGGGTCTAGCACAGATACGCAGTATTTT
TRBJ2-2 | TRBD2 | TRBV5-4 | CASSGGLAGSNTGELFF | TGTGCCAGCAGCGGGGGACTAGCGGGGTCGAACACCGGGGAGCTGTTTTTT
TRBJ2-7 | TRBD1 | TRBV27 | CASSLDRGPYEQYF | TGTGCCAGCAGTTTGGACAGGGGGCCCTACGAGCAGTACTTC
TRBJ2-5 | . | TRBV5-1 | CASSQSGQETQYF | TGCGCCAGCAGCCAATCGGGCCAAGAGACCCAGTACTTC
TRBJ2-7 | . | TRBV10-3 | CAIYGNHEQYF | TGTGCCATCTACGGGAATCACGAGCAGTACTTC